This TCR beta chain originates from a study of blood T cell repertoires in COVID-19. Across the study: PBMCs, B-cell-depleted T cells, or T cells were the source of the cDNA or gDNA that made up the material.

Trimming removed 10 bases at V and 2 bases at J, with 18 bases between. Germline CDR1 MNHEY, CDR2 SVGAGI. The CDR3 totals 14 residues. Here immunoSEQ multiplex PCR was the method, and the copy in TCRdb shows in-frame clones only, minus some. The sample lists under 85,000 clones, roughly 73% occurring once. The sequence came from a human donor in a cohort sampled during active COVID-19. V and J are TRBV6-5 and TRBJ2-7, with D tentatively TRBD2 (5 bases). What was sequenced was peripheral blood. DNA for the CDR3: TGTGCCACCCGGCACGAGGGTGTCGCCTACGAGCAGTACTTC. This gives the protein CATRHEGVAYEQYF.